This TCR beta chain is from a study of CD8+ T cells in alopecia areata. Points on this clone: At the DNA level, this CDR3 is encoded by other sequences in the same sample as well.

Indicated treatment: oral pan-JAK inhibitor, 5-10 mg twice daily. Extraction of RNA preceded its reverse transcription into cDNA, which served as the sequencing template. Sequenced by immunoSEQ multiplex PCR; TCRdb stores in-frame clones only, minus some. The sample lists 100,000 to 150,000 clones, over 60% occurring once. The length of the CDR3 is 11 residues. Germline CDR1 GTSNPN, CDR2 SVGIG (reference sequence). V was cut by 0 bases and J by 2 bases, with 2 bases left in between. Here the sequenced sample was CD4+ T cells sorted from blood, taken at week 4, from a patient treated with tofacitinib. V is TRBV30 and J is TRBJ2-7, with no clear D. The TCR sequence derives from a human donor with alopecia areata. In nucleotides, the CDR3 is TGTGCCTGGAGTGTTGCCTACGAGCAGTACTTC. As protein: CAWSVAYEQYF.